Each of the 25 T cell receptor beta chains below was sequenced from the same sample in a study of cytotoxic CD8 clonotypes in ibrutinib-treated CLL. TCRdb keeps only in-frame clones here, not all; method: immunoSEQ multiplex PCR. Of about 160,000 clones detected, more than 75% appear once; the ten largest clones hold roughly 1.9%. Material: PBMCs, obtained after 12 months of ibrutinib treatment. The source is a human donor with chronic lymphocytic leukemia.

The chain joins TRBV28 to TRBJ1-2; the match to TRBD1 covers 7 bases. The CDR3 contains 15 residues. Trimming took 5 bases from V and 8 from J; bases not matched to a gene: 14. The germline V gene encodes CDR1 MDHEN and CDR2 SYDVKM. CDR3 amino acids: CASSATGSAQKGYTF. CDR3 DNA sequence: TGTGCCAGCAGTGCGACAGGGTCAGCCCAAAAGGGCTACACCTTC.

CDR3 protein: CSVATFSGSRSNEQFF. For the CDR3, the DNA is TGCAGCGTCGCGACTTTCAGCGGGAGTCGGAGCAATGAGCAGTTCTTC. This chain uses TRBV29-1 with TRBJ2-1, with 8 bases matching TRBD2. V shed 6 bases and J 6 bases; nucleotides not matched to a gene: 16. The CDR3 runs to 16 residues. Germline lookup yields CDR1 SQVTM and CDR2 ANQGSEA.

The CDR3 spells CASSQGTLTLNTEAFF. In DNA, the CDR3 is TGCGCCAGCAGCCAAGGGACACTTACATTGAACACTGAAGCTTTCTTT. V gene TRBV5-1 combines with J gene TRBJ1-1; a weak D match, TRBD1 (6 bases). The CDR3 spans 16 residues. V was pared by 4 bases and J by 0 bases, with 16 bases between. Germline-derived CDR1 and CDR2 are SGHRS and YFSETQ.

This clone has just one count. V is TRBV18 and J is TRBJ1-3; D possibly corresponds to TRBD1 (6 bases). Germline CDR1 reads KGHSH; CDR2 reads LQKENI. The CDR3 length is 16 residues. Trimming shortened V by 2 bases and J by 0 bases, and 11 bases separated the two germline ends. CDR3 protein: CASSPSQGGSGNTIYF. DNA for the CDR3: TGTGCCAGCTCACCATCTCAAGGGGGCTCTGGAAACACCATATATTTT.

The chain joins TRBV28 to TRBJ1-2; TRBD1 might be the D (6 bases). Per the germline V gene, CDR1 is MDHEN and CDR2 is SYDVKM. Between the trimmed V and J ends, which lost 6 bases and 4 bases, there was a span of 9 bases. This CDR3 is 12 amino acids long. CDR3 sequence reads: CASSVQGYGYTF. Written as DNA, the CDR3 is TGTGCCAGCAGCGTACAGGGCTATGGCTACACCTTC.

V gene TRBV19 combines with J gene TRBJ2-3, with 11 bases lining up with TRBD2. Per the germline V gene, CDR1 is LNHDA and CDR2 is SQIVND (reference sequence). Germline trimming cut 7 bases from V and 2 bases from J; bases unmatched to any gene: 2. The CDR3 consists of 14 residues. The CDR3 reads CASMGLAVTDTQYF. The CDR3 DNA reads TGTGCCAGTATGGGACTAGCGGTCACAGATACGCAGTATTTT.

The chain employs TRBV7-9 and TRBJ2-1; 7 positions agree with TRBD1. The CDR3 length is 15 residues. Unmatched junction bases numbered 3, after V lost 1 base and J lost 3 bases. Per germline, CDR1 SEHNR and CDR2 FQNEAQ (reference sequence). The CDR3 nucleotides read TGTGCCAGCAGCTTAGTGACAGGGCTCTACAATGAGCAGTTCTTC. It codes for CASSLVTGLYNEQFF.

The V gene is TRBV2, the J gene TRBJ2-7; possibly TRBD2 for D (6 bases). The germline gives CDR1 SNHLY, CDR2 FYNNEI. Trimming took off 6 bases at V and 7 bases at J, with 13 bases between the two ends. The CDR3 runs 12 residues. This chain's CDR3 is CASRQEGWEQYF. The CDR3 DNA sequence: TGTGCCAGCAGGCAGGAGGGTTGGGAGCAGTACTTC.

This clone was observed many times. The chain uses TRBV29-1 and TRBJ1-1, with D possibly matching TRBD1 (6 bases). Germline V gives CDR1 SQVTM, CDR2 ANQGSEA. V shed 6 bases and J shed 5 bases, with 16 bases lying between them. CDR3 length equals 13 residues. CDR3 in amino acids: CSVTWGGWTEAFF. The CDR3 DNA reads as TGCAGCGTCACCTGGGGGGGCTGGACTGAAGCTTTCTTT.

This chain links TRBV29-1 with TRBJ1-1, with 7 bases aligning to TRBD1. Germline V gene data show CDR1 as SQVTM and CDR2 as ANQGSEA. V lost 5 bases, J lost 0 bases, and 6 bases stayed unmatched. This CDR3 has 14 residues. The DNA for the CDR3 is TGCAGCGTTCTGGACAGGTGGATGAACACTGAAGCTTTCTTT. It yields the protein CSVLDRWMNTEAFF.

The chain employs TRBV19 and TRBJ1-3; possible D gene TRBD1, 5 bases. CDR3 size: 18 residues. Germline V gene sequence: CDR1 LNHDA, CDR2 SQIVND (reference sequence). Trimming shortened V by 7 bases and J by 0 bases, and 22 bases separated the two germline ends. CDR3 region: CASTSEAGLAYSGNTIYF. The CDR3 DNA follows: TGTGCCAGTACCTCCGAGGCAGGGCTCGCTTACTCTGGAAACACCATATATTTT.

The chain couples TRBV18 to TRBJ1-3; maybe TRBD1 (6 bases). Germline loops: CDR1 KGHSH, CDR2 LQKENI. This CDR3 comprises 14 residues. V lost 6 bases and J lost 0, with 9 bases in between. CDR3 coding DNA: TGTGCCAGCTCTCTACAGGGCTCTGGAAACACCATATATTTT. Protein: CASSLQGSGNTIYF. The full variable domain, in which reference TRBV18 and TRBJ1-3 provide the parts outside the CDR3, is NAGVMQNPRHLVRRRGQEARLRCSPMKGHSHVYWYRQLPEEGLKFMVYLQKENIIDESGMPKERFSAEFPKEGPSILRIQQVVRGDSAAYFCASSLQGSGNTIYFGEGSWLTVV.

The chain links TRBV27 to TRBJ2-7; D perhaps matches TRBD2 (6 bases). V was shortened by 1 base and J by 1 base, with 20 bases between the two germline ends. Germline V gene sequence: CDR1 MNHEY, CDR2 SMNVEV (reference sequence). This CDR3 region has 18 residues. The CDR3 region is CASSLFYVRREGSYEQYF. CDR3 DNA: TGTGCCAGCAGTTTATTTTACGTACGGCGGGAAGGATCCTACGAGCAGTACTTC.

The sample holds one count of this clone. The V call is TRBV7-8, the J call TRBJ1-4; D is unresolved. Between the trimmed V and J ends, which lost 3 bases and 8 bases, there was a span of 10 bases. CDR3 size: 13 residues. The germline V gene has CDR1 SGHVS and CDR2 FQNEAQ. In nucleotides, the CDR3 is TGTGCCAGCAGCTTCGGGCAAGTGGAAAAACTGTTTTTT. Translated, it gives CASSFGQVEKLFF.

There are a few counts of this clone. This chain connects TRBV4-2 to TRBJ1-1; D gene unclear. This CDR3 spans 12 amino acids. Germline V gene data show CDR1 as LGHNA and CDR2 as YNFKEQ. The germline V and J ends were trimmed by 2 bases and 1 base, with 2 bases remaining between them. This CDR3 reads CASSQRNTEAFF. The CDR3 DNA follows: TGTGCCAGCAGCCAACGGAACACTGAAGCTTTCTTT.

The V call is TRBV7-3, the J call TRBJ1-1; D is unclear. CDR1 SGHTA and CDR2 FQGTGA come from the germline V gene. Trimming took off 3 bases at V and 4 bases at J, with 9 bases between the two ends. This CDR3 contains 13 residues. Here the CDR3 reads CASSFRVSTEAFF. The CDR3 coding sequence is TGTGCCAGCAGCTTTAGGGTAAGCACTGAAGCTTTCTTT. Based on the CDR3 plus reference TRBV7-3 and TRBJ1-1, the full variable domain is GAGVSQTPSNKVTEKGKYVELRCDPISGHTALYWYRQSLGQGPEFLIYFQGTGAADDSGLPNDRFFAVRPEGSVSTLKIQRTERGDSAVYLCASSFRVSTEAFFGQGTRLTVV.

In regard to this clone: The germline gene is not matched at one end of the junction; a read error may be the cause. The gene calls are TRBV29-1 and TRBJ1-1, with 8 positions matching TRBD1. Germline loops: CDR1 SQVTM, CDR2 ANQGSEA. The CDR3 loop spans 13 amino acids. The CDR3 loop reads CSVEDRGNTEAFF. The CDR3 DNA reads TGCAGCGTCGAAGACAGGGGGAACACTGAAGCTTTCTTT.

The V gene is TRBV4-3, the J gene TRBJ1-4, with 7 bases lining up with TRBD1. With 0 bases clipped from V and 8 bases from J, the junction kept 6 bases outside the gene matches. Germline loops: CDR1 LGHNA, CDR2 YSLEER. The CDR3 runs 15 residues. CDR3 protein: CASSQETGDLEKLFF. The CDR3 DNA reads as TGCGCCAGCAGCCAAGAAACAGGGGATTTAGAAAAACTGTTTTTT.

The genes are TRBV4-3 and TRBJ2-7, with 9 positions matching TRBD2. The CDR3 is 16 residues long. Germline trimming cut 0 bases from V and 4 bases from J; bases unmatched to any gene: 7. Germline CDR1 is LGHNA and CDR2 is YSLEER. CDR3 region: CASSQEFASGAYEQYF. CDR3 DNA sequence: TGCGCCAGCAGCCAAGAGTTCGCTAGCGGGGCATACGAGCAGTACTTC.

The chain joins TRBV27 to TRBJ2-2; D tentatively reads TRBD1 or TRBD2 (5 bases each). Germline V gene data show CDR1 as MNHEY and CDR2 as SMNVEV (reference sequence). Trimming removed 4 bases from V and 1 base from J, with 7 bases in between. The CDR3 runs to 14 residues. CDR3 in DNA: TGTGCCAGCAGTTGGGGGATGAACACCGGGGAGCTGTTTTTT. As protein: CASSWGMNTGELFF.

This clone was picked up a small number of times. Written as DNA, the CDR3 is TGTGCCAGCAGCCTGGACAGTGTCAATCAGCCCCAGCATTTT. It specifies CASSLDSVNQPQHF. This chain connects TRBV7-8 to TRBJ1-5; D perhaps matches TRBD1 (6 bases). Trimming cost V 5 bases and J 3 bases, with 11 bases left between them. The germline gives CDR1 SGHVS, CDR2 FQNEAQ. CDR3 length: 14 residues.

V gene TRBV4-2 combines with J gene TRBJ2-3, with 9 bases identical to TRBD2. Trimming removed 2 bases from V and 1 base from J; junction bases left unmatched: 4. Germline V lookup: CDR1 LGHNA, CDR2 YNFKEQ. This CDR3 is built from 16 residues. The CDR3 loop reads CASSQSASGGTDTQYF. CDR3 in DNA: TGTGCCAGCAGCCAATCGGCTAGCGGGGGCACAGATACGCAGTATTTT.

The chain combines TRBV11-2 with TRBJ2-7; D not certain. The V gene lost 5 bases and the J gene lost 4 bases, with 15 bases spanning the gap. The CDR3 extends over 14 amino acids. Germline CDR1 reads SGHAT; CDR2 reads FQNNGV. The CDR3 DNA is TGTGCCAGCAGCAATAGGCGCGTATCGTACGAGCAGTACTTC. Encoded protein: CASSNRRVSYEQYF. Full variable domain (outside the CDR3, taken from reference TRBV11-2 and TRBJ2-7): EAGVAQSPRYKIIEKRQSVAFWCNPISGHATLYWYQQILGQGPKLLIQFQNNGVVDDSQLPKDRFSAERLKGVDSTLKIQPAKLEDSAVYLCASSNRRVSYEQYFGPGTRLTVT.

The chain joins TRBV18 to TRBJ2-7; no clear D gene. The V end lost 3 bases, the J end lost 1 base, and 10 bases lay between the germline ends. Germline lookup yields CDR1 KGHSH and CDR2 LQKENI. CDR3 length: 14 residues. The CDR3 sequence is CASSPLDGSYEQYF. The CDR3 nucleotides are TGTGCCAGCTCACCCCTGGACGGATCCTACGAGCAGTACTTC. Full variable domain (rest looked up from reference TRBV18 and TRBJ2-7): NAGVMQNPRHLVRRRGQEARLRCSPMKGHSHVYWYRQLPEEGLKFMVYLQKENIIDESGMPKERFSAEFPKEGPSILRIQQVVRGDSAAYFCASSPLDGSYEQYFGPGTRLTVT.

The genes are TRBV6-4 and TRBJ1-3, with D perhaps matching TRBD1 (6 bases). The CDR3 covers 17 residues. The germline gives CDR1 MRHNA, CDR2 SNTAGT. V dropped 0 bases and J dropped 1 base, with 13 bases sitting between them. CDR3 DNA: TGTGCCAGCAGTGACTCACAGGGCCTGCCTTCTGGAAACACCATATATTTT. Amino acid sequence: CASSDSQGLPSGNTIYF.